This TCR beta chain is drawn from a study of beta chain features in type 1 diabetes. In this sample, this clone turned up a few times. The antigen is undetermined. Study observations and caveats: A potential PCR bias toward shorter templates would be equal in patient and control samples. TCRB CDR3 length was moderately but significantly reduced in all four CD4+ subsets of Type 1 diabetes patients. TCRB repertoires of naive, central memory and Treg cells appeared more similar among patients than among healthy donors. The VDJ junctions of type 1 diabetes patients carried fewer insertions and more deletions.

The study reverse transcribed the entire isolated RNA, so it sequenced expressed TCRB transcripts. The repertoire was sequenced with immunoSEQ multiplex PCR; TCRdb's copy has only in-frame clones and lacks some. Of hundreds of thousands of clones in the sample, about an eighth were seen once. Germline values: CDR1 SGHTA, CDR2 FQGNSA. After removal of 0 bases from V and 11 bases from J, the junction contained 5 bases not matched to a gene. This CDR3 contains 13 residues. Sample: naive CD4+ T cells from blood. This clonotype originated in a man between 18 and 35 years old with type 1 diabetes. The chain has TRBV7-2 and TRBJ2-7, with TRBD2 identical over 9 bases. The CDR3 nucleotides are TGTGCCAGCAGCTTAGCGCGAAGCGGGGGGAAGTACTTC. Its protein is CASSLARSGGKYF.